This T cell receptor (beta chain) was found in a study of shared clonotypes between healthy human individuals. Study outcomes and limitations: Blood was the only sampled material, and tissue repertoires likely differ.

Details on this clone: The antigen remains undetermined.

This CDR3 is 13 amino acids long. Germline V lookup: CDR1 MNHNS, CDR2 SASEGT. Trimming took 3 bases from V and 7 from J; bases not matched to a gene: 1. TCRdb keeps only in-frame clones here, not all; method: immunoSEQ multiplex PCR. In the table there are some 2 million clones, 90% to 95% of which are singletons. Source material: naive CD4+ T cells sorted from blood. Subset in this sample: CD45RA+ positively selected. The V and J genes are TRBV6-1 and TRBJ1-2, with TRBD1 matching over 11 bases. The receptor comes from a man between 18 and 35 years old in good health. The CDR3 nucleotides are TGTGCCAGCAGTGAGGACAGGGGGCTTGGCTACACCTTC. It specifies CASSEDRGLGYTF.